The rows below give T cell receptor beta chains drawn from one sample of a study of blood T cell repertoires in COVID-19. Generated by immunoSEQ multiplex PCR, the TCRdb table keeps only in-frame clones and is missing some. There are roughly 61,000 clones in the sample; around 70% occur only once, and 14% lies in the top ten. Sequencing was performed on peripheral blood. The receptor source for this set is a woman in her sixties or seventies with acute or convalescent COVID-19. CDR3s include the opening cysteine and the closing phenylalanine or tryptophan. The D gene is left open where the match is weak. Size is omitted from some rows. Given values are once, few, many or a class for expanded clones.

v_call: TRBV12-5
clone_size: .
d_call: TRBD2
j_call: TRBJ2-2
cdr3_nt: TGTGCTAGTGGTCCCGGTGGGGGGGAGACCACCGGGGAGCTGTTTTTT
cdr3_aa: CASGPGGGETTGELFF

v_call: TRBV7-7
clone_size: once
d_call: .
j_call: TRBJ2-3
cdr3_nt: TGTGCCAGCAGCCCAGAGGGGGGGGTAGGGGATACGCAGTATTTT
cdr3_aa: CASSPEGGVGDTQYF

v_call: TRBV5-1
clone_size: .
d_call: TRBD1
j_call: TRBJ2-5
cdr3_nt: TGCGCCAGCAGCCCTGGGACAGGGCGAATTCGTGAGACCCAGTACTTC
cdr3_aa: CASSPGTGRIRETQYF

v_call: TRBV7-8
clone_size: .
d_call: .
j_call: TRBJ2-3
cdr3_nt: TGTGCCAGCAGCTTGGCACAGTGGGTAGATACGCAGTATTTT
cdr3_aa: CASSLAQWVDTQYF

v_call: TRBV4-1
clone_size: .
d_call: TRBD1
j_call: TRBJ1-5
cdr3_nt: TGCGCCAGCAGCCAAGGTCAGAACAGGGGTCTGAATCAGCCCCAGCATTTT
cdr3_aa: CASSQGQNRGLNQPQHF

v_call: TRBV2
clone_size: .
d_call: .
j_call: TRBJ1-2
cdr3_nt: TGTGCCAGCAGCGACCCGACAGGCTCCTATGGCTACACCTTC
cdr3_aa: CASSDPTGSYGYTF

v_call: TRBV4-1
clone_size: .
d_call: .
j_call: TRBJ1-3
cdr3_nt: TGCGCCAGCAGCCAAGAGAAAGGGGCAGGAAACACCATATATTTT
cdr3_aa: CASSQEKGAGNTIYF

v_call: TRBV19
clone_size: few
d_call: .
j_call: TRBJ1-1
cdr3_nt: TGTGCCAGTAGTATTGCGAAGAACACTGAAGCTTTCTTT
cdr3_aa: CASSIAKNTEAFF

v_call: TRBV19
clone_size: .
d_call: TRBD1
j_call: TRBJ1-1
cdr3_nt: TGTGCCAGTAGTATGCCCGGGACAGAGAACACTGAAGCTTTCTTT
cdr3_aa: CASSMPGTENTEAFF

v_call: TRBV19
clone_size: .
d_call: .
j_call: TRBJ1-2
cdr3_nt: TGTGCCAGTAGTGGAGGCAGAGGCTATGGCTACACCTTC
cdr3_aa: CASSGGRGYGYTF

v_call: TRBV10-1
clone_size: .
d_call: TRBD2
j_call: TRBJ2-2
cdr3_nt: TGCGCCAGCAGTGACCGACTAGCGGGGGCGAACACCGGGGAGCTGTTTTTT
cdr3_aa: CASSDRLAGANTGELFF

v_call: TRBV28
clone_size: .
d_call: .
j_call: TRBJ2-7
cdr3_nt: TGTGCCAGCAGTTTAAGTCGTCGTGGCAGTAGGGGATCCTACGAGCAGTACTTC
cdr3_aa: CASSLSRRGSRGSYEQYF

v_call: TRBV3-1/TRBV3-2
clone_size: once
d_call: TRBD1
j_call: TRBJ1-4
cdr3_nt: TGTGCCAGCAGCCTGGGACAGCGATCTGAAAAACTGTTTTTT
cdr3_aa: CASSLGQRSEKLFF

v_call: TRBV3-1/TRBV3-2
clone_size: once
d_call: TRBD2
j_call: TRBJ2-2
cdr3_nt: TGTGCCAGCAGATTGCGGGGGGTGAACACCGGGGAGCTGTTTTTT
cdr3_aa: CASRLRGVNTGELFF

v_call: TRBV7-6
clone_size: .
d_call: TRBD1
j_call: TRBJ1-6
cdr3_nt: TGTGCCAGCACCACAGGGGGCCTTCGGTCACCCCTCCACTTT
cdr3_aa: CASTTGGLRSPLHF

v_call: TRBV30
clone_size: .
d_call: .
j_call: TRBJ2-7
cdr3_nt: TGTGCCTGGAGTGTTGGCCAGGGCCCCTACGAGCAGTACTTC
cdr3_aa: CAWSVGQGPYEQYF

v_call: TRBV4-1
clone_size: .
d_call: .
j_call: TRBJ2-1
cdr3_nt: TGCGCCAGCAGCCAAGCGCGGCGGGGGCTATACAATGAGCAGTTCTTC
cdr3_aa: CASSQARRGLYNEQFF

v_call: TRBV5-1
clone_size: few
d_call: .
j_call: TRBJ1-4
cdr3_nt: TGCGCCAGCAGCTTGGAGGGGCGATGGCTGTTTTTT
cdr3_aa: CASSLEGRWLFF

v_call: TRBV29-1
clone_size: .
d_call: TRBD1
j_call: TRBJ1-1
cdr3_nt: TGCAGCGTTTTTGGGACAGCGAACACTGAAGCTTTCTTT
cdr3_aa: CSVFGTANTEAFF

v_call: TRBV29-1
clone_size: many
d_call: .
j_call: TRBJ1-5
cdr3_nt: TGCAGCGTTGAGACAGATAGCAATCAGCCCCAGCATTTT
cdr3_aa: CSVETDSNQPQHF

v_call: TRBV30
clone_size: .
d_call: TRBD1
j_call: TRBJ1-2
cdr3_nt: TGTGCCTGGAGTGTAGGACAGGGAACATATGGCTACACCTTC
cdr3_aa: CAWSVGQGTYGYTF

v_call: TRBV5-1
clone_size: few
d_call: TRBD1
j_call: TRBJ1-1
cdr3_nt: TGCGCCAGCAACCCGGGACAGGGGGGGAGTACTGAAGCTTTCTTT
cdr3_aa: CASNPGQGGSTEAFF

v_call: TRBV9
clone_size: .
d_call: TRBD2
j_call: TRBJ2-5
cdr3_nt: TGTGCCAGCAGCGTAGCAAGCGGGGGGGCGGAGACCCAGTACTTC
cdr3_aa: CASSVASGGAETQYF

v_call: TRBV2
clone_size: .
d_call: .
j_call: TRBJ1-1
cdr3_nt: TGTGCCAGCAGTGAACAGGGAACTGAAGCTTTCTTT
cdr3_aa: CASSEQGTEAFF

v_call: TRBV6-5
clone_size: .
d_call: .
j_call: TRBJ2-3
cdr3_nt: TGTGCCAGCGGCCATCGACAGGCGGTACGGGATACGCAGTATTTT
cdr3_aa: CASGHRQAVRDTQYF

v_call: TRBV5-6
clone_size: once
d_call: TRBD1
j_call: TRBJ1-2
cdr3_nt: TGTGCCAGCAGCTTCAGGAACCGGGACAGGGGGCTTCAGGGCTACACCTTC
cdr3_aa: CASSFRNRDRGLQGYTF

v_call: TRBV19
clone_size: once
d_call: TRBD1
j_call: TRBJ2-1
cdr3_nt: TGTGCCAGTAGTACCCGGGACAGGGGCCATGAGCAGTTCTTC
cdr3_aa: CASSTRDRGHEQFF